These 15 T cell receptor beta chains share one sample of origin, sequenced in a study of T-cell memory formation after mild COVID-19. TCRdb re-analysed the 5' RACE reads in MiXCR, keeping a single row per CDR3 protein. The table lists 89,000 or so distinct CDR3 sequences, about 13% of them singletons. Sequences were obtained from PBMCs or a T cell subset sorted from them (not recorded which). Receptors were obtained from a man younger than 35 who had mild COVID-19 (a few samples of this study predate the infection). Cell type and time point are not known.

This chain links TRBV7-9 with TRBJ1-6; D gene unclear. This CDR3 is 16 amino acids long. Per germline, CDR1 SEHNR and CDR2 FQNEAQ (reference sequence). With 2 bases removed from V and 0 bases from J, the gap between germline ends came to 8 bases. The CDR3 protein is CASSLSQSSYNSPLHF. DNA for the CDR3: TGTGCCAGCAGCTTATCCCAGAGCTCCTATAATTCACCCCTCCACTTT.

This rearrangement joins TRBV27 to TRBJ1-3, with a tentative D call TRBD1 (5 bases). Trimming removed 6 bases at V and 2 bases at J, with 14 bases between. The CDR3 runs to 15 residues. Germline lookup yields CDR1 MNHEY and CDR2 SMNVEV (reference sequence). The CDR3 is CASRPGAGAGNTIYF. The CDR3 coding sequence is TGTGCCAGCAGGCCTGGGGCGGGTGCTGGAAACACCATATATTTT.

The V gene is TRBV11-1, the J gene TRBJ1-6, with D tentatively TRBD1 (6 bases). CDR3 length: 15 amino acids. CDR1 is SGHAT, CDR2 FQDESV, per germline (reference sequence). Trimming shortened V by 5 bases and J by 10 bases, and 18 bases separated the two germline ends. The CDR3 DNA reads as TGTGCCAGCAGCGTCACCCCGGGACAAGGCTCACCCCTCCACTTT. It yields the protein CASSVTPGQGSPLHF.

V gene TRBV2 combines with J gene TRBJ1-1; D is undetermined. V was cut by 6 bases and J by 7 bases, with 12 bases left in between. Germline loops: CDR1 SNHLY, CDR2 FYNNEI. The CDR3 runs to 12 residues. CDR3: CASSDEGLEAFF. The CDR3 coding sequence is TGTGCCAGCAGCGATGAGGGCCTTGAAGCTTTCTTT.

This clonotype came up many times. The rearrangement uses TRBV7-9 and TRBJ2-3; no clear D gene. V was cut by 5 bases and J by 1 base, with 7 bases left in between. The CDR3 has 13 residues. CDR1 and CDR2 from the germline V gene are SEHNR and FQNEAQ (reference sequence). CDR3 region: CASSPEGTDTQYF. As DNA, the CDR3 is TGTGCCAGCAGCCCGGAAGGCACAGATACGCAGTATTTT.

V gene TRBV12-3 or TRBV12-4 combines with J gene TRBJ1-2; 7 bases are a match to TRBD1. There are 16 residues in the CDR3. The trim removed 6 bases at V and 0 bases at J, leaving 10 bases unmatched. In DNA, the CDR3 is TGTGCCAGCAGCACGACAGGGACGGTAACTAACTATGGCTACACCTTC. It yields the protein CASSTTGTVTNYGYTF.

This chain uses TRBV7-9 with TRBJ2-5, with D perhaps TRBD1 (6 bases). Trimming pared 5 bases from V and 4 bases from J, leaving 14 bases between. The germline gives CDR1 SEHNR, CDR2 FQNEAQ (reference sequence). This CDR3 spans 14 amino acids. The CDR3 here is CASSPPQGRETQYF. CDR3 coding DNA: TGTGCCAGCAGCCCCCCCCAGGGGCGAGAGACCCAGTACTTC.

This clonotype has just a few counts. This chain joins TRBV7-3 and TRBJ2-6; either TRBD1 or TRBD2 may fit D (5 bases each). V was clipped by 5 bases and J by 0 bases, with 20 bases between them. Per germline, CDR1 SGHTA and CDR2 FQGTGA. There are 19 residues in the CDR3. CDR3 in DNA: TGTGCCAGCAGCCCGTGGGCCGTGGGGACCCTCTCTGGGGCCAACGTCCTGACTTTC. This gives the protein CASSPWAVGTLSGANVLTF. The whole variable domain, filled in from reference TRBV7-3 and TRBJ2-6, reads GAGVSQTPSNKVTEKGKYVELRCDPISGHTALYWYRQSLGQGPEFLIYFQGTGAADDSGLPNDRFFAVRPEGSVSTLKIQRTERGDSAVYLCASSPWAVGTLSGANVLTFGAGSRLTVL.

The gene calls are TRBV6-2 or TRBV6-3 and TRBJ2-1; D remains ambiguous. Looked up from germline, CDR1 is MNHEY and CDR2 is SVGEGT. Between the trimmed V and J ends, which lost 5 bases and 11 bases, there was a span of 10 bases. The CDR3 has 11 residues. CDR3 sequence: CASSLPTQQFF. CDR3 nucleotide sequence: TGTGCCAGCAGTCTACCGACCCAGCAGTTCTTC.

This clonotype has just a few counts. The V gene is TRBV7-2, the J gene TRBJ1-1; D is uncertain. Germline lookup yields CDR1 SGHTA and CDR2 FQGNSA. CDR3 length: 15 amino acids. V was trimmed by 3 bases and J by 1 base, leaving 12 bases between them. The CDR3 spells CASSFLLGGNTEAFF. In DNA, the CDR3 is TGTGCCAGCAGCTTCCTCCTAGGTGGGAACACTGAAGCTTTCTTT.

CDR3 protein: CSVEILQGVSGELFF. For the CDR3, the DNA is TGCAGCGTTGAGATTCTACAGGGGGTATCCGGGGAGCTGTTTTTT. V and J are TRBV29-1 and TRBJ2-2; 8 bases are shared with TRBD1. The J segment lost 6 bases and the V segment lost 3 bases, leaving 9 bases of the junction unmatched. CDR3 length: 15 amino acids. In germline, CDR1 is SQVTM, CDR2 ANQGSEA.

The V gene is TRBV29-1, the J gene TRBJ1-2; D is uncertain. The V end was cut by 6 bases, the J end by 3 bases, with 8 bases between. The CDR3 is made up of 11 amino acids. Germline loops: CDR1 SQVTM, CDR2 ANQGSEA. The CDR3 DNA reads TGCAGCGTGAGCGGATACTATGGCTACACCTTC. Translated: CSVSGYYGYTF.

The chain recombines TRBV5-1 with TRBJ2-7; 9 nucleotides align to TRBD1. J lost 2 bases, V lost 4 bases, and 7 bases had no gene match. This CDR3 has 15 amino acids. Germline V gives CDR1 SGHRS, CDR2 YFSETQ. The CDR3 DNA follows: TGCGCCAGCAGCCACCGACAGGGGGAGGCCTACGAGCAGTACTTC. It is translated as CASSHRQGEAYEQYF.

In this sample, this clonotype turned up many times. The chain recombines TRBV7-2 with TRBJ2-1; TRBD2 agrees at 14 bases. CDR3 length equals 15 residues. Germline values: CDR1 SGHTA, CDR2 FQGNSA. Trimming cost V 5 bases and J 6 bases; bases outside gene matches: 3. The CDR3: CASSPGLAGANEQFF. The CDR3 nucleotides are TGTGCCAGCAGCCCGGGACTAGCGGGGGCCAATGAGCAGTTCTTC.

This clonotype was counted only a few times. The rearrangement uses TRBV5-4 and TRBJ2-1, with D tentatively TRBD2 (6 bases). CDR1 and CDR2 from the germline V gene are SGHNT and YYREEE (reference sequence). The CDR3 totals 15 residues. V shed 0 bases and J shed 7 bases, with 14 bases lying between them. The CDR3 nucleotides are TGTGCCAGCAGCTTGGTACAACTAGCCGGGAATGAGCAGTTCTTC. Its protein is CASSLVQLAGNEQFF.